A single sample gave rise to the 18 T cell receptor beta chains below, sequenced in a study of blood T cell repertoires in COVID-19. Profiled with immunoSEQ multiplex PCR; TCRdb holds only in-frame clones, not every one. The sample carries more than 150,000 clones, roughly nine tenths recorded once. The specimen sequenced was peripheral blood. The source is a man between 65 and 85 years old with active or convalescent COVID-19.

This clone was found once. The CDR3 reads CATSRDMASTEAFF. The CDR3 DNA is TGTGCCACCAGCAGAGATATGGCATCCACTGAAGCTTTCTTT. The chain carries TRBV15 and TRBJ1-1, with D unresolved. CDR1 and CDR2 from the germline V gene are LNHNV and YYDKDF (reference sequence). V dropped 0 bases and J dropped 4 bases, with 9 bases sitting between them. The CDR3 runs 14 residues.

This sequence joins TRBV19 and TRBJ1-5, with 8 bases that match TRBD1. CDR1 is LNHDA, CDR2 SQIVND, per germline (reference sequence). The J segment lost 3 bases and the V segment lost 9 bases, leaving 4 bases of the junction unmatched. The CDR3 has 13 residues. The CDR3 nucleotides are TGTGCCAGCAGGACAGGGAACAATCAGCCCCAGCATTTT. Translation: CASRTGNNQPQHF.

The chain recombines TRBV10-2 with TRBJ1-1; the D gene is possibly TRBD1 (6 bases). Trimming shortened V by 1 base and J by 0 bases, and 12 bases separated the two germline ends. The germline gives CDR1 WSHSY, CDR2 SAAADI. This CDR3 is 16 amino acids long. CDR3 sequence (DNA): TGCGCCAGCAGTGAGTGGGGGCCTCCCATGAACACTGAAGCTTTCTTT. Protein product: CASSEWGPPMNTEAFF.

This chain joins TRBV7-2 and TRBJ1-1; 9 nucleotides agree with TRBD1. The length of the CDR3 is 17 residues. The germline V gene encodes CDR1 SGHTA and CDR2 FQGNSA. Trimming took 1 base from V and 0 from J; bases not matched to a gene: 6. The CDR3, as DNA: TGTGCCAGCAGCTTAGGTTCTACAGGGGGCATGAACACTGAAGCTTTCTTT. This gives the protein CASSLGSTGGMNTEAFF.

For the CDR3, the DNA is TGTGCCACCAGTGACTCGGACAGGGGTTCCTACAATGAGCAGTTCTTC. Its translation: CATSDSDRGSYNEQFF. The gene calls are TRBV24-1 and TRBJ2-1; TRBD1 aligns across 9 bases. The CDR3 runs 16 residues. Trimming took 4 bases from V and 1 from J; bases not matched to a gene: 4. The germline gives CDR1 KGHDR, CDR2 SFDVKD.

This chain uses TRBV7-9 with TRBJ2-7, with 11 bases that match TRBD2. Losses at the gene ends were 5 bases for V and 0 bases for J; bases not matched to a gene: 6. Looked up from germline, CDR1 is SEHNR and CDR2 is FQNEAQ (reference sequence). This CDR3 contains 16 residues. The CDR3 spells CASSRATSGSSYEQYF. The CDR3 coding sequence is TGTGCCAGCAGCCGAGCTACTAGCGGGAGCTCCTACGAGCAGTACTTC.

The chain's CDR3 is CSASGEAYQPQHF. DNA for the CDR3: TGCAGTGCTAGTGGGGAGGCGTATCAGCCCCAGCATTTT. The chain couples TRBV20-1 to TRBJ1-5, with D unclear. Germline loops: CDR1 DFQATT, CDR2 SNEGSKA (reference sequence). CDR3 size: 13 residues. V shed 3 bases and J shed 5 bases, with 11 bases lying between them.

CDR3 residues: CATSGQAYTEAFF. The CDR3 DNA reads TGTGCCACCTCGGGACAGGCGTACACTGAAGCTTTCTTT. This chain joins TRBV12-3 or TRBV12-4 and TRBJ1-1; 8 bases map to TRBD1. J was trimmed by 3 bases and V by 10 bases; bases with no gene match: 7. CDR3 length equals 13 residues.

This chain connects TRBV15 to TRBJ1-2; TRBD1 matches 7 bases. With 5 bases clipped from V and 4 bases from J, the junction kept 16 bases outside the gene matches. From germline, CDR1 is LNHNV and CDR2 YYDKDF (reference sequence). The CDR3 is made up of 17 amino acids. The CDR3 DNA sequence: TGTGCCACCAGCCCCCACACTTCGACAGGGTTCACCTATGGCTACACCTTC. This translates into CATSPHTSTGFTYGYTF.

DNA of the CDR3: TGTGCCAGTAGTAGCGGAAATCCGAACACCGGGGAGCTGTTTTTT. Amino acid sequence: CASSSGNPNTGELFF. The rearrangement links TRBV19 to TRBJ2-2; D not resolved. V lost 4 bases and J 0 bases, leaving 9 bases between the germline ends. Germline V gene data show CDR1 as LNHDA and CDR2 as SQIVND (reference sequence). CDR3 size: 15 residues.

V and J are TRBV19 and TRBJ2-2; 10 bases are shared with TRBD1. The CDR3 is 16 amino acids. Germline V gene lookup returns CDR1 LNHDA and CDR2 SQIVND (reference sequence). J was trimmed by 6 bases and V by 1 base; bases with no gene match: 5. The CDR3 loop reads CASSIGRDRGSGELFF. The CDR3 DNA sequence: TGTGCCAGTAGTATAGGCCGGGACAGGGGATCCGGGGAGCTGTTTTTT.

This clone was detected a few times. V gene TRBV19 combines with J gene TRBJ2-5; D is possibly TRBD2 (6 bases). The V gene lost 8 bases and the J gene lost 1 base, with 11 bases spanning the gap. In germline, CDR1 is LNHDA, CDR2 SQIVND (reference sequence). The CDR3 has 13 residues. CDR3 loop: CASGGKTQETQYF. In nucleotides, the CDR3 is TGTGCCAGTGGCGGGAAGACCCAAGAGACCCAGTACTTC.

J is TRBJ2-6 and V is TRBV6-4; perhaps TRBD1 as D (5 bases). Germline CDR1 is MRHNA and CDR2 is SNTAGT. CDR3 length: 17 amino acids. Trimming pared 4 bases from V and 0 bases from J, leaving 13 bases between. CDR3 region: CASSVTGARSGANVLTF. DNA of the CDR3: TGTGCCAGCAGTGTTACAGGAGCCCGCTCTGGGGCCAACGTCCTGACTTTC.

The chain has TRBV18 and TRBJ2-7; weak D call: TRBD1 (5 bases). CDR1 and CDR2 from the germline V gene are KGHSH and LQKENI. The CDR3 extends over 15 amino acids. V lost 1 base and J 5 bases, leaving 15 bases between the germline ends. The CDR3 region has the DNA TGTGCCAGCTCACCACTTTTACCAGGGCTAAACGAGCAGTACTTC. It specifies CASSPLLPGLNEQYF. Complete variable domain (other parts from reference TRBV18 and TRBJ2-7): NAGVMQNPRHLVRRRGQEARLRCSPMKGHSHVYWYRQLPEEGLKFMVYLQKENIIDESGMPKERFSAEFPKEGPSILRIQQVVRGDSAAYFCASSPLLPGLNEQYFGPGTRLTVT.

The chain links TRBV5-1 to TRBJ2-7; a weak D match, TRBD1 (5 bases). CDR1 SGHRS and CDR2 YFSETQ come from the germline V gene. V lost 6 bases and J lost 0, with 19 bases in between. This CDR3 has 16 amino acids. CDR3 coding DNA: TGCGCCAGCACCTTCTCCCCGGCAGGGTACTCCTACGAGCAGTACTTC. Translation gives CASTFSPAGYSYEQYF.

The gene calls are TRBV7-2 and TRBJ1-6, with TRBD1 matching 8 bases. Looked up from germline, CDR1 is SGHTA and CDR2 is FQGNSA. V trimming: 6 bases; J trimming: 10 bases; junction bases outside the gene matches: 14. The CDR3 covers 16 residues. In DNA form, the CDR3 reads TGTGCCAGCAGGATCCGACAGGGGCCCCTGGGGTCACCCCTCCACTTT. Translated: CASRIRQGPLGSPLHF.

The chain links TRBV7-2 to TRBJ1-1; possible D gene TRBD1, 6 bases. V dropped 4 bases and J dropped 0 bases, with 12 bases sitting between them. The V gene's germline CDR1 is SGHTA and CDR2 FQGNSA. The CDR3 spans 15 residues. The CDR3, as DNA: TGTGCCAGCAGCTCCAGACAGGTACTGAACACTGAAGCTTTCTTT. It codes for CASSSRQVLNTEAFF.

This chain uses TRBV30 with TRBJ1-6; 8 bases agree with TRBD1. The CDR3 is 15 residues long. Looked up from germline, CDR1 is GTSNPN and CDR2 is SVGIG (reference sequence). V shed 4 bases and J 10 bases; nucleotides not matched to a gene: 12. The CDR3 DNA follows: TGTGCCTGGAACGCCCTACAGGGGGTGAACTCACCCCTCCACTTT. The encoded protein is CAWNALQGVNSPLHF.